Below, 22 T cell receptor beta chains from the same sample are listed, as sequenced in a study of OX40 agonist ivuxolimab in advanced cancers. Sequencing used immunoSEQ multiplex PCR; TCRdb keeps in-frame clones, though not all of them. The sample contains about 110,000 clones, about nine tenths of which appear only once. The starting material was CD4+ or CD8+ T cells sorted from blood, obtained in a trial of the OX40 agonist ivuxolimab. The receptors here all came from an adult with an advanced solid tumor such as melanoma, head and neck, liver or kidney cancer.

For the CDR3, the DNA is TGTGCCAGCAGTTACGGGGGGGGACAGGGCTCAGGAAAACTGTTTTTT. This gives the protein CASSYGGGQGSGKLFF. The chain is built from TRBV6-5 and TRBJ1-4; 9 bases are a match to TRBD1. The germline CDR1 and CDR2 sequences are MNHEY and SVGAGI. The V and J ends lost 2 bases and 10 bases, in that order; junction bases with no gene match: 11. This CDR3 spans 16 amino acids.

The CDR3 region is CASSETGVNQPQHF. The CDR3 DNA is TGTGCCAGCAGCGAGACAGGAGTCAATCAGCCCCAGCATTTT. The rearrangement joins TRBV7-2 to TRBJ1-5; D possibly corresponds to TRBD1 (6 bases). The germline V and J ends were trimmed by 5 bases and 3 bases, with 11 bases remaining between them. The length of the CDR3 is 14 residues. In germline, CDR1 is SGHTA, CDR2 FQGNSA.

This rearrangement joins TRBV19 to TRBJ2-3; the match to TRBD1 covers 9 bases. V dropped 7 bases and J dropped 3; count of bases not matched to a gene: 14. Germline CDR1 and CDR2: LNHDA and SQIVND (reference sequence). This CDR3 is built from 17 residues. The CDR3 protein is CASKGQGISGVTDTQYF. The DNA for the CDR3 is TGTGCCAGTAAAGGACAGGGGATAAGCGGGGTGACAGATACGCAGTATTTT.

CDR3 DNA sequence: TGTGCCACCAGCAGAAGTGGCGGGGGCCAGAGGGAGCAGTTCTTC. It translates to CATSRSGGGQREQFF. The rearrangement joins TRBV15 to TRBJ2-1; possibly TRBD2 for D (7 bases). V was trimmed by 2 bases and J by 10 bases, leaving 18 bases between them. Germline CDR1 reads LNHNV; CDR2 reads YYDKDF (reference sequence). The CDR3 has 15 residues.

The gene calls are TRBV11-3 and TRBJ2-7; D ambiguous. The CDR3 consists of 13 residues. CDR1 is SGHNT and CDR2 is YENEEA in the germline V gene. V was shortened by 4 bases and J by 7 bases, with 14 bases between the two germline ends. The CDR3 DNA reads TGTGCCAGCAGCTCCGGTGGCAGTCGAGAGCAGTACTTC. It translates to CASSSGGSREQYF.

This CDR3 reads CASSPTGFDTEAFF. The CDR3 nucleotides are TGTGCCAGCAGTCCGACGGGGTTTGACACTGAAGCTTTCTTT. The chain recombines TRBV27 with TRBJ1-1; D gene uncertain. V lost 5 bases and J 3 bases, leaving 13 bases between the germline ends. Per the germline V gene, CDR1 is MNHEY and CDR2 is SMNVEV (reference sequence). The CDR3 spans 14 residues.

The chain is built from TRBV2 and TRBJ1-2; TRBD1 matches at 7 bases. Germline V gene data show CDR1 as SNHLY and CDR2 as FYNNEI. J gave up 6 bases and V 8 bases, and 6 bases lay outside the gene matches. The CDR3 spans 12 residues. The CDR3 sequence is CASFTGVNGYTF. The DNA for the CDR3 is TGTGCCAGCTTTACAGGGGTGAATGGCTACACCTTC.

This clone came up a few times. This rearrangement joins TRBV19 to TRBJ1-1; a weak D match, TRBD1 (6 bases). Per germline, CDR1 LNHDA and CDR2 SQIVND (reference sequence). Trimming cost V 7 bases and J 1 base, with 13 bases left between them. This CDR3 spans 14 amino acids. The CDR3 spells CASKNREQNTEAFF. In nucleotides, the CDR3 is TGTGCCAGTAAGAACAGGGAGCAGAACACTGAAGCTTTCTTT.

The chain links TRBV30 to TRBJ2-1, with 11 bases matching TRBD2. V lost 0 bases and J lost 5; bases outside the gene matches: 6. The CDR3 sequence is 16 residues long. Germline lookup yields CDR1 GTSNPN and CDR2 SVGIG (reference sequence). In DNA, the CDR3 is TGTGCCTGGAGTGTACGATCTAGCGGGGGGCACAATGAGCAGTTCTTC. Translating it yields CAWSVRSSGGHNEQFF.

V gene TRBV7-2 combines with J gene TRBJ2-3; perhaps TRBD1 as D (6 bases). The CDR3 loop spans 15 amino acids. Trimming shortened V by 4 bases and J by 0 bases, and 11 bases separated the two germline ends. Germline CDR1 reads SGHTA; CDR2 reads FQGNSA. The CDR3 reads CASSSQGYSTDTQYF. In nucleotides, the CDR3 is TGTGCCAGCAGCTCCCAGGGGTATAGCACAGATACGCAGTATTTT.

This clone was seen only once. The CDR3: CASISSRDTQYF. Here the CDR3 DNA reads TGTGCCAGCATCTCGAGTCGAGATACGCAGTATTTT. V gene TRBV28 combines with J gene TRBJ2-3; D is unresolved. With 7 bases removed from V and 5 bases from J, the gap between germline ends came to 10 bases. Germline loops: CDR1 MDHEN, CDR2 SYDVKM. The CDR3 extends over 12 amino acids.

The gene calls are TRBV2 and TRBJ1-4; 9 positions match TRBD1. Trimming at V came to 4 bases and at J to 4 bases, leaving 1 base not matched to a gene. CDR1 and CDR2 (germline): SNHLY, FYNNEI. This CDR3 region has 14 residues. As DNA, the CDR3 is TGTGCCAGCAGTGGACAGGGGGGTAATGAAAAACTGTTTTTT. Protein product: CASSGQGGNEKLFF. Using reference TRBV2 and TRBJ1-4 for the parts outside the CDR3, the full variable domain is EPEVTQTPSHQVTQMGQEVILRCVPISNHLYFYWYRQILGQKVEFLVSFYNNEISEKSEIFDDQFSVERPDGSNFTLKIRSTKLEDSAMYFCASSGQGGNEKLFFGSGTQLSVL.

This rearrangement joins TRBV19 to TRBJ2-1; D unresolved. Trimming stripped 3 bases from V and 9 bases from J, with 9 bases between. Germline CDR1 and CDR2: LNHDA and SQIVND (reference sequence). The CDR3 spans 12 residues. DNA for the CDR3: TGTGCCAGTAGTATTTTAAGGGCTGAGCAGTTCTTC. Its protein is CASSILRAEQFF.

The rearrangement links TRBV6-5 to TRBJ2-1; weak D call: TRBD1 (5 bases). CDR1 is MNHEY and CDR2 is SVGAGI in the germline V gene. CDR3 length: 15 amino acids. V was pared by 0 bases and J by 10 bases, with 16 bases between. CDR3 nucleotide sequence: TGTGCCAGCAGTTACTCGAGGCAGGGAAAGAGGGAGCAGTTCTTC. Its translation is CASSYSRQGKREQFF.

CDR3 amino acids: CASRGQGNNQPQHF. The CDR3 region has the DNA TGTGCCAGCAGAGGACAGGGGAACAATCAGCCCCAGCATTTT. This sequence joins TRBV25-1 and TRBJ1-5; the match to TRBD1 covers 9 bases. This CDR3 comprises 14 residues. Looked up from germline, CDR1 is MGHDK and CDR2 is SYGVNS. The ends lost 6 bases at V and 3 bases at J; junction bases unmatched: 3.

V gene TRBV4-1 combines with J gene TRBJ2-3, with D unclear. V gave up 0 bases and J gave up 2 bases, with 6 bases separating them. Germline CDR1 reads MGHRA; CDR2 reads YSYEKL. The CDR3 covers 14 residues. The CDR3 region has the DNA TGCGCCAGCAGCCAAGATAACCCCACAGATACGCAGTATTTT. Residues: CASSQDNPTDTQYF.

This clone showed up just once. V usage is TRBV14 and J usage is TRBJ1-3; TRBD1 might be the D (5 bases). There are 14 residues in the CDR3. Trimming left V 4 bases short and J 4 bases short, with 11 bases between. CDR1 is SGHDN, CDR2 FVKESK, per germline. The CDR3 protein is CASSLNGQGNTIYF. The DNA for the CDR3 is TGTGCCAGCAGCCTTAACGGACAAGGAAACACCATATATTTT.

The chain couples TRBV5-1 to TRBJ2-3, with 7 positions matching TRBD2. The V segment lost 4 bases and the J segment 5 bases; nucleotides outside the gene matches: 13. CDR3 length: 16 amino acids. Germline assignment: CDR1 SGHRS and CDR2 YFSETQ. The chain's CDR3 is CASSTPTGGFGDTQYF. The CDR3 DNA is TGCGCCAGCAGCACTCCTACCGGGGGGTTTGGAGATACGCAGTATTTT.

The rearrangement uses TRBV5-1 and TRBJ2-7; the match to TRBD2 covers 11 bases. The V segment lost 4 bases and the J segment 4 bases; nucleotides outside the gene matches: 4. Germline V gene sequence: CDR1 SGHRS, CDR2 YFSETQ. The CDR3 spans 14 residues. This CDR3 is CASSPGLAVYEQYF. The CDR3, as DNA: TGCGCCAGCAGCCCGGGACTAGCGGTATACGAGCAGTACTTC.

The chain couples TRBV4-3 to TRBJ2-7, with D maybe TRBD1 (5 bases). The CDR3 loop spans 15 amino acids. V lost 4 bases and J 5 bases, leaving 18 bases between the germline ends. Germline V gene lookup returns CDR1 LGHNA and CDR2 YSLEER. The CDR3 here is CASSLLGAVNDEQYF. CDR3 sequence (DNA): TGCGCCAGCAGCCTACTTGGGGCAGTAAACGACGAGCAGTACTTC.

The J gene is TRBJ1-1, the V gene TRBV7-8; D is undetermined. With 2 bases removed from V and 4 bases from J, the gap between germline ends came to 11 bases. The germline V gene has CDR1 SGHVS and CDR2 FQNEAQ. The CDR3 sequence is 14 residues long. CDR3 residues: CASSLSRRGTEAFF. CDR3 sequence (DNA): TGTGCCAGCAGCTTAAGCAGGCGGGGCACTGAAGCTTTCTTT.

This rearrangement joins TRBV28 to TRBJ2-7, with D possibly TRBD1 on 6 matching bases. Trimming took 6 bases from V and 1 from J, leaving 10 bases between them. This CDR3 is built from 13 residues. In germline, CDR1 is MDHEN, CDR2 SYDVKM. The CDR3 DNA sequence: TGTGCCAGCAGCGCCGGACAGTCCTACGAGCAGTACTTC. Protein sequence: CASSAGQSYEQYF.